Listed below are T cell receptor beta chains from one sample, sequenced in a study of identical twins. TCRdb processed the 5' RACE reads anew with MiXCR; each CDR3 protein has one entry. Among around 340,000 distinct CDR3 sequences listed, 9% were seen once. The sequenced sample consisted of naive T cells sorted from blood. The receptors derive from a woman in her forties or fifties in good health. The CDR3 runs from the conserved cysteine through the conserved F or W.

v_gene: TRBV13; j_gene: TRBJ2-7; CDR3aa: CASSSRGYSSYEQYF
v_gene: TRBV24-1; j_gene: TRBJ2-1; CDR3aa: CATSDPQPGLGGDEQFF
v_gene: TRBV15; j_gene: TRBJ1-1; CDR3aa: CATSRGGQGAGEAFF
v_gene: TRBV7-3; j_gene: TRBJ2-5; CDR3aa: CASSFVGGETQYF
v_gene: TRBV5-5; j_gene: TRBJ1-1; CDR3aa: CASSLPRTAEAFF
v_gene: TRBV27; j_gene: TRBJ2-7; CDR3aa: CASPNRAGNREQYF
v_gene: TRBV6-6; j_gene: TRBJ1-1; CDR3aa: CASSYLGHVNTEAFF
v_gene: TRBV24-1; j_gene: TRBJ2-1; CDR3aa: CATSDPTGFAQFF
v_gene: TRBV19; j_gene: TRBJ1-1; CDR3aa: CASTPWDGVTEAFF
v_gene: TRBV29-1; j_gene: TRBJ2-2; CDR3aa: CSVLGPKGSAGELFF
v_gene: TRBV20-1; j_gene: TRBJ2-5; CDR3aa: CSATQPTSGTGKTQYF
v_gene: TRBV4-2; j_gene: TRBJ2-1; CDR3aa: CASSQDLVAGNERFF
v_gene: TRBV11-2; j_gene: TRBJ1-1; CDR3aa: CASSLELFEAFF
v_gene: TRBV7-9; j_gene: TRBJ2-7; CDR3aa: CASSLTSGIGYEQYF
v_gene: TRBV7-9; j_gene: TRBJ1-5; CDR3aa: CASSSGGRSNQPQHF
v_gene: TRBV20-1; j_gene: TRBJ1-6; CDR3aa: CSVTGSSSYNSPLHF
v_gene: TRBV7-6; j_gene: TRBJ2-1; CDR3aa: CASSPTSGRAREQFF
v_gene: TRBV5-1; j_gene: TRBJ2-1; CDR3aa: CASSLLGGRFF
v_gene: TRBV7-2; j_gene: TRBJ2-7; CDR3aa: CASSSWVGHEQYF
v_gene: TRBV27; j_gene: TRBJ1-5; CDR3aa: CASSPHLGDRNQPQHF
v_gene: TRBV7-7; j_gene: TRBJ2-2; CDR3aa: CASSLAPKGPRAGELFF
v_gene: TRBV29-1; j_gene: TRBJ1-4; CDR3aa: CSVGEGTNEKLFF
v_gene: TRBV12-3/TRBV12-4; j_gene: TRBJ1-6; CDR3aa: CATAPGGAYNSPLHF
v_gene: TRBV19; j_gene: TRBJ2-1; CDR3aa: CASSRTSGFGNEQFF
v_gene: TRBV6-5; j_gene: TRBJ2-7; CDR3aa: CASSYSEAGPYEQYF
v_gene: TRBV20-1; j_gene: TRBJ2-1; CDR3aa: CSAPASGSREFF
v_gene: TRBV11-2; j_gene: TRBJ2-7; CDR3aa: CASSLDSGRRASYEQYF
v_gene: TRBV25-1; j_gene: TRBJ2-2; CDR3aa: CASSEVLGGELFF
v_gene: TRBV20-1; j_gene: TRBJ2-4; CDR3aa: CSARSFRAGEGVAKNIQYF
v_gene: TRBV20-1; j_gene: TRBJ1-1; CDR3aa: CSARDRQEAFF
v_gene: TRBV20-1; j_gene: TRBJ2-4; CDR3aa: CSARGTGARKNIQYF
v_gene: TRBV5-1; j_gene: TRBJ2-5; CDR3aa: CASSYGLAGGGETQYF
v_gene: TRBV20-1; j_gene: TRBJ2-1; CDR3aa: CSARTDRTTYNEQFF
v_gene: TRBV4-1; j_gene: TRBJ2-1; CDR3aa: CASSQESGFNNEQFF
v_gene: TRBV7-9; j_gene: TRBJ2-1; CDR3aa: CASSGPGLAGEGEQFF
v_gene: TRBV3-1; j_gene: TRBJ2-1; CDR3aa: CASSRPFHEQFF
v_gene: TRBV7-8; j_gene: TRBJ1-6; CDR3aa: CASSSLTGDFFNSPLHF
v_gene: TRBV10-3; j_gene: TRBJ2-6; CDR3aa: CAISHQKTGKAGANVLTF
v_gene: TRBV5-1; j_gene: TRBJ2-3; CDR3aa: CASSFPHLGRTDTQYF
v_gene: TRBV5-8; j_gene: TRBJ2-1; CDR3aa: CASSLGDAGLGLAGGGEQFF
v_gene: TRBV29-1; j_gene: TRBJ1-3; CDR3aa: CSVLSGNTIYF